The rows below give T cell receptor beta chains drawn from one sample of a study of human T cells and chemical hapten exposure. TCRdb recomputed calls from the RACE reads with MiXCR, one row per CDR3 protein. The sample shows 90,000 to 110,000 distinct CDR3 sequences, 9% to 9.5% of them seen only once. The sequencing here drew on whole blood, taken in connection with sensitization to the hapten diphenylcyclopropenone (DPC). Receptors originate from a woman in her thirties or forties with alopecia areata. Some clones in this sample may be carry-over from other donors' samples. Both conserved end residues are part of each CDR3. The D gene is left open where the match is weak. Clone size appears in some rows only: once, few, many, or a class for an expanded clone.

NA	NA	TRBV5-1	TRBJ2-1	CASRGPEQFF	TGCGCCAGCAGGGGCCCTGAGCAGTTCTTC
NA	NA	TRBV10-3	TRBJ1-2	CAISDLGTNYGYTF	TGTGCCATCAGTGACTTGGGGACTAACTATGGCTACACCTTC
NA	few	TRBV20-1	TRBJ2-7	CRTLRGTYEQYF	TGCAGGACCCTCAGGGGCACCTACGAGCAGTACTTC
TRBD1	NA	TRBV11-2	TRBJ2-5	CASSLGLDRVQETQYF	TGTGCCAGCAGCTTAGGGTTGGACAGGGTACAAGAGACCCAGTACTTC
NA	many	TRBV3-1	TRBJ2-7	CASSPRTETGEQYF	TGTGCCAGCAGCCCCCGGACGGAAACGGGGGAGCAGTACTTC
TRBD1	few	TRBV20-1	TRBJ1-2	CSASVAVRGLGYTF	TGCAGTGCTAGTGTGGCGGTAAGGGGGCTTGGCTACACCTTC
TRBD1	NA	TRBV20-1	TRBJ1-5	CSATSTGAHNQPQHF	TGCAGTGCTACCTCAACAGGGGCGCACAATCAGCCCCAGCATTTT
TRBD1	NA	TRBV7-3	TRBJ2-2	CASSFRGMNTGELFF	TGTGCCAGCAGCTTCAGGGGGATGAACACCGGGGAGCTGTTTTTT
NA	many	TRBV28	TRBJ1-1	CSSTEAFF	TGTTCGTCCACTGAAGCTTTCTTT
NA	few	TRBV6-5	TRBJ1-1	CASSYLLEAEAFF	TGTGCCAGCAGTTACCTTCTGGAGGCTGAAGCTTTCTTT